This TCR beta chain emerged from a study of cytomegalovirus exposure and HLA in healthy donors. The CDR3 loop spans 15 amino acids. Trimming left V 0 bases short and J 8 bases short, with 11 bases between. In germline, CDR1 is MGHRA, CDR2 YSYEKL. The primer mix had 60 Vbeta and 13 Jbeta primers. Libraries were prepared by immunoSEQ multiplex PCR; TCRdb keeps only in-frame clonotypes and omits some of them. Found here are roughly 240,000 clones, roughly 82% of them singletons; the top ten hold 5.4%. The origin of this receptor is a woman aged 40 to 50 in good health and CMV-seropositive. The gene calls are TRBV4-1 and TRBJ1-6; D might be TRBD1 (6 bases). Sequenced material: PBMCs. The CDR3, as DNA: TGCGCCAGCAGCCAAGACAGGGGAACCTATTCACCCCTCCACTTT. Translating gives CASSQDRGTYSPLHF.